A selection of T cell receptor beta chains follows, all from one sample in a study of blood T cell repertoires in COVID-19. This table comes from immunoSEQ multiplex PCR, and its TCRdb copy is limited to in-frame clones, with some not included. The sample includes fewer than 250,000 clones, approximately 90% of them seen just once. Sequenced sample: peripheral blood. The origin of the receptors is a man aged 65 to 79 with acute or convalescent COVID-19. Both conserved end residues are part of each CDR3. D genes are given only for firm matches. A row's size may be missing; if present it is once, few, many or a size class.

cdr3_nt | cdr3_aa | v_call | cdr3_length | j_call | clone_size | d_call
TGCGCCAGCAGCCGAGGCGCCGGGACAGAGTCTGTGGGAAACACCATATATTTT | CASSRGAGTESVGNTIYF | TRBV5-1 | 18 | TRBJ1-3 | NA | TRBD1
TGTGCCAGCGGCCAACAGGGGGCGCCCGGAAACACCATATATTTT | CASGQQGAPGNTIYF | TRBV2 | 15 | TRBJ1-3 | NA | TRBD1
TGTGCCAGCTCACCTGCGGGTAGCAATCAGCCCCAGCATTTT | CASSPAGSNQPQHF | TRBV18 | 14 | TRBJ1-5 | few | NA
TGTGCCAGCAGCTTAAGCTACAGTCAGCCCCAGCATTTT | CASSLSYSQPQHF | TRBV7-3 | 13 | TRBJ1-5 | NA | NA
TGCGCCAGCAGCCTCACGGGACAATCCTATGGCTACACCTTC | CASSLTGQSYGYTF | TRBV4-3 | 14 | TRBJ1-2 | NA | NA
TGCGCCAGCAGCCCCACCGGGACTTACCAAGAGACCCAGTACTTC | CASSPTGTYQETQYF | TRBV4-1 | 15 | TRBJ2-5 | NA | NA
TGCGCCAGCAGCCAGGGCCGGCTGGATACGCAGTATTTT | CASSQGRLDTQYF | TRBV4-1 | 13 | TRBJ2-3 | NA | NA
TGTGCCAGCAGCCTAGGGTCCGTCCCGGGCACCGGGGAGCTGTTTTTT | CASSLGSVPGTGELFF | TRBV7-2 | 16 | TRBJ2-2 | NA | NA
TGTGCCAGCAGTTTAATTCCGGATTCACCCCTCCACTTT | CASSLIPDSPLHF | TRBV12-3/TRBV12-4 | 13 | TRBJ1-6 | NA | NA
TGTGCCAGCTCACAAGGGCGGACAGGGGGATCTTTCTTT | CASSQGRTGGSFF | TRBV18 | 13 | TRBJ1-1 | NA | TRBD1
TGTGCCAGTAGTATAGATCTCGGGAGGGCCTACAATGAGCAGTTCTTC | CASSIDLGRAYNEQFF | TRBV19 | 16 | TRBJ2-1 | NA | TRBD2
TGTGCCAGCAGCATTCGGGAGCCCCCAAGCAATGAGCAGTTCTTC | CASSIREPPSNEQFF | TRBV7-9 | 15 | TRBJ2-1 | once | NA
TGTGCCAGTAGTGTCGGACTAGCGGGGATATGGTCCTACAATGAGCAGTTCTTC | CASSVGLAGIWSYNEQFF | TRBV19 | 18 | TRBJ2-1 | NA | TRBD2